This T cell receptor (beta chain) was sequenced in a study of blood T cells in healthy people across ages. The CDR3 covers 15 residues. From germline, CDR1 is SGHTA and CDR2 FQGNSA. Trimming pared 3 bases from V and 1 base from J, leaving 10 bases between. The use of a sample-barcoded 5' primer and a J-beta primer mix characterized a second PCR of roughly 6 to 11 cycles. TCRdb reprocessed the 5' RACE reads via MiXCR and lists one record per CDR3 protein. The sample records about a million distinct CDR3 sequences, roughly 50% being singletons. The gene calls are TRBV7-2 and TRBJ1-5, with D unclear. The sequencing sample was made of blood. The receptor was isolated from a woman aged 55-69 years in good health. The CDR3 is CASSFSQVSNQPQHF. The CDR3 DNA reads as TGTGCCAGCAGCTTCTCACAAGTAAGCAATCAGCCCCAGCATTTT.